This T cell receptor beta chain was recorded in a study of blood T cell repertoires in COVID-19 (dated by TCRdb to 2020 to 2022). Describing the broader study: Samples covering the acute and convalescent phases of COVID-19 were provided by collaborators in the United States, Italy and Spain. The sample metadata nearly always contained a de-identified subject ID, COVID-19 status, age in years and sex. Where HLA class I and class II types were available, the types were taken from metadata supplied by the sample provider, not from assay-based typing. The dataset comprised deeply sampled blood TCRbeta repertoires from subjects exposed to, actively infected with, or recovered from COVID-19. The prospective study material was composed of cDNA or gDNA derived from T cells, B-cell-depleted T cells, or PBMCs. A freely available public database, intended as a resource for researchers studying the immune response to SARS-CoV-2, is where the repertoires were released. Samples were obtained from the ongoing ImmuneRACE study (first 160 participants) and from 950 to 1,500 subjects provided by 6 global collaborators. What the research found in general, with its limitations: Clinical and demographic metadata were provided uncurated, with the amount varying by source and participant.

The immunoSEQ Assay, a bias-controlled multiplex PCR, was used to amplify TCRbeta CDR3 regions from genomic DNA. The source study handled its data this way. Nucleated cell counts per sample were estimated from amplification of reference gene primers within the assay. To quantify the absolute abundance of each unique TCRbeta CDR3 rearrangement, sequence reads were collapsed and filtered. For each sample, productive Simpson clonality was calculated by taking the square root of Simpson's diversity index across productive rearrangements. In TCRdb, the immuneACCESS table is reduced to in-frame sequences with V and J assigned. These tables do not hold every clone; where another copy was compared, an unresolved V gene accounts for under half, and the others remain unexplained. That table furnishes V, J and clone size, whereas the DNA furnished D and trimming. For this sample there are 250,000 or so clones; 86% appear just once. 3% of the sample is held by the ten biggest clonotypes.

Counted from cysteine to phenylalanine, this CDR3 has 17 amino acids. CDR3 DNA is the only sequence kept; it has 51 bases, read in frame from the first base. V loses 0 bases of germline sequence and J loses 8 bases, and the interval between the two ends is 19 bases. CDR1 MNHEY and CDR2 SVGEGT were looked up in the germline V gene. Collaborating institutions collected whole blood in K2EDTA tubes following their own protocols. Collaborator samples were shipped for TCRbeta analysis as frozen whole blood, isolated PBMCs, or DNA extracted from either sample type. Comments on this clone: Its antigen is currently not known. No per-base quality is available; no much larger clone lies one base away.

The specimen sequenced was peripheral blood. This sequence uses TRBV6-2 or TRBV6-3 and TRBJ1-4, with the D gene too uncertain to name. This TCR came from a woman between 25 and 40 years old with active or convalescent COVID-19. The nucleotides read TGTGCCAGCAGTTACTCGCGCGGGCCCCACATCGGGGAAAAACTGTTTTTT. Its protein reads: CASSYSRGPHIGEKLFF.